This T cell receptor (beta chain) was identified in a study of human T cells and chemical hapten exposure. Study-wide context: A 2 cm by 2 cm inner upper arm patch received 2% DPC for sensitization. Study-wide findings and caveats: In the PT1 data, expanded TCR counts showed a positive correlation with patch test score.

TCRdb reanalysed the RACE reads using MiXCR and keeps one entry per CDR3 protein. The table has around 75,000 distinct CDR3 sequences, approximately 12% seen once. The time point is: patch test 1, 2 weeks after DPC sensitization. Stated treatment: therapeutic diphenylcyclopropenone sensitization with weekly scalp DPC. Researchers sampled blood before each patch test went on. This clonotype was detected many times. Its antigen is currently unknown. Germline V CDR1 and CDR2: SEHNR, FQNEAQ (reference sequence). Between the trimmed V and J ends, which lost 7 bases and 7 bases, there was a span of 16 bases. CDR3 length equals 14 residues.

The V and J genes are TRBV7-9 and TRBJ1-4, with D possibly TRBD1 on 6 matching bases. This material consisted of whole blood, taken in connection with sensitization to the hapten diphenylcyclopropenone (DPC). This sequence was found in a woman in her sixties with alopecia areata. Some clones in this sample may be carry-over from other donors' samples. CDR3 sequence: CASTTGREFEKLFF. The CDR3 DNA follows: TGTGCCAGCACAACAGGGAGGGAGTTTGAAAAACTGTTTTTT.